A selection of T cell receptor beta chains follows, all from one sample in a study of control samples from healthy donors and cancer patients. Generated by immunoSEQ multiplex PCR, the TCRdb table keeps only in-frame clones and is missing some. The sample has tens of thousands of clones, just under 85% seen once. Specimen: blood. Every receptor here comes from a man aged 30-40 years in good health. Both conserved end residues are part of each CDR3. Clone size is not always given. Where it is, it says once, few, many or a class for expanded clones.

j_gene: TRBJ1-1
v_gene: TRBV5-8
abundance: .
CDR3aa: CASSLASANTEAFF

j_gene: TRBJ1-6
v_gene: TRBV5-1
abundance: few
CDR3aa: CASSVDPNSPLHF

j_gene: TRBJ1-4
v_gene: TRBV18
abundance: .
CDR3aa: CASSPGSGANEKLFF

j_gene: TRBJ2-4
v_gene: TRBV9
abundance: .
CDR3aa: CASSEGLGGALAKNIQYF

j_gene: TRBJ1-4
v_gene: TRBV2
abundance: .
CDR3aa: CASSPGTASLGEKLFF

j_gene: TRBJ2-1
v_gene: TRBV7-2
abundance: .
CDR3aa: CASSPDFGDEQFF

j_gene: TRBJ1-3
v_gene: TRBV7-6
abundance: .
CDR3aa: CASSSGRYWSGNTIYF

j_gene: TRBJ1-4
v_gene: TRBV4-1
abundance: .
CDR3aa: CASRLPRGGQATNEKLFF

j_gene: TRBJ2-7
v_gene: TRBV6-5
abundance: .
CDR3aa: CASSQGTLYEQYF

j_gene: TRBJ1-3
v_gene: TRBV7-6
abundance: .
CDR3aa: CASSSTGRGGNTIYF

j_gene: TRBJ2-2
v_gene: TRBV7-9
abundance: .
CDR3aa: CASSLLEVATGELFF

j_gene: TRBJ1-2
v_gene: TRBV5-1
abundance: .
CDR3aa: CASTREGSNYGYTF

j_gene: TRBJ1-3
v_gene: TRBV3-1/TRBV3-2
abundance: .
CDR3aa: CASTKRTASGNTIYF

j_gene: TRBJ2-2
v_gene: TRBV10-3
abundance: once
CDR3aa: CAITRADRWTAGGLNTGELFF

j_gene: TRBJ2-2
v_gene: TRBV3-1/TRBV3-2
abundance: once
CDR3aa: CASSQGGGLYPGELFF

j_gene: TRBJ1-2
v_gene: TRBV6-1
abundance: .
CDR3aa: CASSEDQGLRGYTF

j_gene: TRBJ2-1
v_gene: TRBV5-8
abundance: .
CDR3aa: CASSLGTASYNEQFF

j_gene: TRBJ1-5
v_gene: TRBV6-5
abundance: medium-sized
CDR3aa: CASRPHGKSNQPQHF

j_gene: TRBJ2-2
v_gene: TRBV10-3
abundance: .
CDR3aa: CAISEWRADTGELFF

j_gene: TRBJ1-2
v_gene: TRBV4-2
abundance: .
CDR3aa: CASSQDHFRGQGAAGYTF

j_gene: TRBJ1-1
v_gene: TRBV19
abundance: .
CDR3aa: CASSPAGVFGTEAFF

j_gene: TRBJ2-7
v_gene: TRBV6-6
abundance: .
CDR3aa: CASSPLIGIAGGREQYF

j_gene: TRBJ2-7
v_gene: TRBV28
abundance: .
CDR3aa: CASSRGLGYSYEQYF

j_gene: TRBJ1-1
v_gene: TRBV6-6
abundance: few
CDR3aa: CASSDSSRGMNTEAFF

j_gene: TRBJ2-6
v_gene: TRBV27
abundance: .
CDR3aa: CASTKNLVGVLTF

j_gene: TRBJ1-1
v_gene: TRBV19
abundance: once
CDR3aa: CASSISGARNTEAFF

j_gene: TRBJ2-1
v_gene: TRBV12-5
abundance: .
CDR3aa: CASGPSPGGFYNEQFF

j_gene: TRBJ1-5
v_gene: TRBV27
abundance: few
CDR3aa: CASRGDQGPQHF

j_gene: TRBJ2-3
v_gene: TRBV2
abundance: .
CDR3aa: CASNTGNTQYF

j_gene: TRBJ2-7
v_gene: TRBV11-2
abundance: .
CDR3aa: CASSRTGEKYEQYF

j_gene: TRBJ2-3
v_gene: TRBV20-1
abundance: .
CDR3aa: CSASASGGAFWDTQYF

j_gene: TRBJ2-2
v_gene: TRBV5-4
abundance: .
CDR3aa: CASSSATGGFDTGELFF

j_gene: TRBJ2-7
v_gene: TRBV28
abundance: .
CDR3aa: CASSRTGSLSYEQYF

j_gene: TRBJ2-5
v_gene: TRBV2
abundance: .
CDR3aa: CASGRDGQETQYF

j_gene: TRBJ2-1
v_gene: TRBV6-5
abundance: .
CDR3aa: CASSSGYYNEQFF

j_gene: TRBJ2-5
v_gene: TRBV5-1
abundance: .
CDR3aa: CASSFTGDGKETQYF